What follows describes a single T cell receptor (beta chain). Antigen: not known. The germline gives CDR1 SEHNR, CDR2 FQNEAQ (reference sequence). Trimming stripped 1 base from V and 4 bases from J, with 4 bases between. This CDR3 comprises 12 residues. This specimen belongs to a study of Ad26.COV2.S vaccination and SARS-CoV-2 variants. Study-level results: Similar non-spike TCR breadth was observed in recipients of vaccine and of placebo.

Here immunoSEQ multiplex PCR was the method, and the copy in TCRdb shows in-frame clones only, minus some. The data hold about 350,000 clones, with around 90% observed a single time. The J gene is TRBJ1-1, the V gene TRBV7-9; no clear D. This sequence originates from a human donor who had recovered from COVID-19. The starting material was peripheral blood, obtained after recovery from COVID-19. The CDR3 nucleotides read TGTGCCAGCAGCTTAGAATCCACTGAAGCTTTCTTT. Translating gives CASSLESTEAFF.